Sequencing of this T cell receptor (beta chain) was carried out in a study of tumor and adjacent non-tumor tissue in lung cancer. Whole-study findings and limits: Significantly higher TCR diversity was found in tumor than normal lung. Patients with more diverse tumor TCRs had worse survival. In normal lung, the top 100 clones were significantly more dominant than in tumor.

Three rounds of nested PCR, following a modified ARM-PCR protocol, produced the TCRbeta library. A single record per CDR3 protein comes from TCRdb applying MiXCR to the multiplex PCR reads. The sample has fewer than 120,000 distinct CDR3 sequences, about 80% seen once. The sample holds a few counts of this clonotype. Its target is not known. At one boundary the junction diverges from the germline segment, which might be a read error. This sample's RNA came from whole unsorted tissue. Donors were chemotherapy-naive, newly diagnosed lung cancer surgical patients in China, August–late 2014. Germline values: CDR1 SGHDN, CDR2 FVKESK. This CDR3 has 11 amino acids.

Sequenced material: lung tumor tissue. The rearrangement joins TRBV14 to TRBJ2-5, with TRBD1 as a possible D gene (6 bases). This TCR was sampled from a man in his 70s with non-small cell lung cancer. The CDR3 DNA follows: TGTGCCAGTAGCCAAACGGGGACACAGTACTTC. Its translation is CASSQTGTQYF.